This TCR beta chain was identified in a study of blood T cell repertoires in COVID-19. V gave up 0 bases and J gave up 4 bases, with 6 bases separating them. CDR1 and CDR2 (germline): KGHSH, LQKENI. This CDR3 is 13 amino acids long. TCRdb keeps only in-frame clones here, not all; method: immunoSEQ multiplex PCR. This sample has about 24,000 clones; about nine tenths occur once, and the top ten carry around 30%. Material: peripheral blood. V gene TRBV18 combines with J gene TRBJ1-1; tentatively, D is TRBD1 (6 bases). The receptor was derived from a woman aged 70 to 79 with active COVID-19. The CDR3 coding sequence is TGTGCCAGCTCACCACCAGGGGGCACTGAAGCTTTCTTT. This translates into CASSPPGGTEAFF. The full variable domain, its missing parts supplied by reference TRBV18 and TRBJ1-1, is NAGVMQNPRHLVRRRGQEARLRCSPMKGHSHVYWYRQLPEEGLKFMVYLQKENIIDESGMPKERFSAEFPKEGPSILRIQQVVRGDSAAYFCASSPPGGTEAFFGQGTRLTVV.